Shown below are 21 T cell receptor beta chains from a single sample sequenced in a study of shared clonotypes between healthy human individuals. TCRdb keeps only in-frame clones here, not all; method: immunoSEQ multiplex PCR. The table has some 1,100,000 clones, roughly 74% seen once. Input material: memory CD4+ T cells from PBMCs. This sample's subset: CD45RA-negative fraction. The receptors were sampled from a man younger than 35 in good health. Some clones in this sample may be carry-over from other donors' samples.

A few counts support this clone. The chain links TRBV27 to TRBJ2-3; TRBD2 matches at 10 bases. The trim removed 6 bases at V and 6 bases at J, leaving 9 bases unmatched. In germline, CDR1 is MNHEY, CDR2 SMNVEV (reference sequence). The CDR3 is 15 amino acids. The CDR3 bases are TGTGCCAGCAGAACCCTAGCGGGAGCAACGGATACGCAGTATTTT. Protein sequence: CASRTLAGATDTQYF.

This clone has only one observation. The CDR3 DNA follows: TGTGCCTCTGGGACAGGCCGGCAGTACTTC. Translation: CASGTGRQYF. The V and J genes are TRBV30 and TRBJ2-5, with 8 nucleotides matching TRBD1. Trimming at V came to 7 bases and at J to 11 bases, leaving 6 bases not matched to a gene. CDR3 length equals 10 residues. Germline loops: CDR1 GTSNPN, CDR2 SVGIG (reference sequence).

The chain joins TRBV25-1 to TRBJ2-1; 10 bases line up with TRBD2. The CDR3 has 15 amino acids. Germline CDR1 MGHDK, CDR2 SYGVNS. The ends lost 2 bases at V and 6 bases at J; junction bases unmatched: 4. In DNA form, the CDR3 reads TGTGCCAGCAGTGAACACAGCGGGAGGGCCAATGAGCAGTTCTTC. It is translated as CASSEHSGRANEQFF.

A note on this clone: This sample includes further DNA sequences coding for the same CDR3. V usage is TRBV29-1 and J usage is TRBJ2-5, with a weak D call TRBD1 (5 bases). From germline, CDR1 is SQVTM and CDR2 ANQGSEA. Trimming took off 4 bases at V and 2 bases at J, with 11 bases between the two ends. CDR3 length: 13 amino acids. CDR3 sequence (DNA): TGCAGCGTTGTCGACAGTTTACAAGAGACCCAGTACTTC. Translated: CSVVDSLQETQYF.

The chain has TRBV6-6 and TRBJ1-3, with a weak D call TRBD1 (5 bases). Germline V gene sequence: CDR1 MNHNY, CDR2 SVGAGI (reference sequence). This CDR3 comprises 16 residues. Trimming stripped 5 bases from V and 0 bases from J, with 14 bases between. This CDR3 reads CASSRGTVSSGNTIYF. The CDR3 DNA reads TGTGCCAGCAGTCGAGGGACGGTGAGCTCTGGAAACACCATATATTTT.

CDR3 protein: CASSVGRAPNEKLFF. The CDR3 bases are TGTGCCAGCAGCGTAGGAAGAGCCCCGAATGAAAAACTGTTTTTT. The chain uses TRBV9 and TRBJ1-4; D is undetermined. The CDR3 consists of 15 residues. Germline values: CDR1 SGDLS, CDR2 YYNGEE. V dropped 0 bases and J dropped 5 bases, with 11 bases sitting between them.

V and J are TRBV7-7 and TRBJ2-1; 10 nucleotides match TRBD2. J was trimmed by 7 bases and V by 5 bases; bases with no gene match: 8. Per germline, CDR1 SSHAT and CDR2 FNYEAQ (reference sequence). CDR3 size: 15 residues. CDR3 protein: CASSPGLAATNEQFF. DNA of the CDR3: TGTGCCAGCAGCCCAGGACTAGCGGCGACGAATGAGCAGTTCTTC. The full variable domain, completed using reference TRBV7-7 and TRBJ2-1, is GAGVSQSPRYKVTKRGQDVTLRCDPISSHATLYWYQQALGQGPEFLTYFNYEAQPDKSGLPSDRFSAERPEGSISTLTIQRTEQRDSAMYRCASSPGLAATNEQFFGPGTRLTVL.

The gene calls are TRBV6-6 and TRBJ1-2; D may be TRBD1 (6 bases). Germline V lookup: CDR1 MNHNY, CDR2 SVGAGI (reference sequence). CDR3 size: 15 residues. Trimming pared 2 bases from V and 4 bases from J, leaving 14 bases between. The CDR3 is CASSYDVQGRYGYTF. The CDR3 nucleotides read TGTGCCAGCAGTTACGATGTACAGGGACGCTATGGCTACACCTTC.

The chain couples TRBV5-1 to TRBJ2-5; 8 bases line up with TRBD2. The trim removed 6 bases at V and 1 base at J, leaving 5 bases unmatched. From germline, CDR1 is SGHRS and CDR2 YFSETQ. The CDR3 runs to 14 residues. Written as DNA, the CDR3 is TGCGCCAGCACTGTAGCGGGAACCCAAGAGACCCAGTACTTC. This translates into CASTVAGTQETQYF.

V is TRBV25-1 and J is TRBJ1-6; D not certain. Germline assignment: CDR1 MGHDK and CDR2 SYGVNS. Trimming removed 5 bases from V and 10 bases from J, with 15 bases in between. The length of the CDR3 is 14 residues. CDR3 DNA: TGTGCCAGCAGTTCCGTCTCTTCGGGCTCACCCCTCCACTTT. Its translation is CASSSVSSGSPLHF.

This chain links TRBV19 with TRBJ1-5; D not resolved. Germline values: CDR1 LNHDA, CDR2 SQIVND (reference sequence). This CDR3 has 14 residues. V was pared by 3 bases and J by 4 bases, with 10 bases between. The CDR3: CASSMRQPNQPQHF. The CDR3 DNA follows: TGTGCCAGTAGTATGCGGCAGCCGAATCAGCCCCAGCATTTT.

This chain uses TRBV9 with TRBJ2-5; a possible D gene is TRBD2 (5 bases). Trimming shortened V by 0 bases and J by 4 bases, and 13 bases separated the two germline ends. The CDR3 runs 15 residues. Germline CDR1 reads SGDLS; CDR2 reads YYNGEE. The chain's CDR3 is CASSVGLMVGETQYF. CDR3 DNA sequence: TGTGCCAGCAGCGTAGGACTAATGGTGGGAGAGACCCAGTACTTC.

This chain links TRBV7-2 with TRBJ2-7; D is undetermined. Germline CDR1 is SGHTA and CDR2 is FQGNSA. The CDR3 sequence is 18 residues long. Trimming stripped 5 bases from V and 3 bases from J, with 26 bases between. As DNA, the CDR3 is TGTGCCAGCAGCCGCCCCATAGTAGTCAACCCCCCCAGCTACGAGCAGTACTTC. Its protein product is CASSRPIVVNPPSYEQYF.

CDR3 sequence: CASSFRGRNTEAFF. CDR3 nucleotides: TGTGCCAGTAGTTTTCGAGGCAGGAACACTGAAGCTTTCTTT. This chain uses TRBV19 with TRBJ1-1; D call uncertain. The CDR3 runs to 14 residues. V was pared by 5 bases and J by 1 base, with 11 bases between. Germline CDR1 and CDR2: LNHDA and SQIVND (reference sequence).

The DNA for the CDR3 is TGTGCCAGCAGCCCCGGGAGGGCCAGCCACGAGCAGTACTTC. As protein: CASSPGRASHEQYF. The genes are TRBV11-3 and TRBJ2-7, with TRBD2 identical over 8 bases. CDR3 size: 14 residues. In germline, CDR1 is SGHNT, CDR2 YENEEA. Trimming took 5 bases from V and 5 from J; bases not matched to a gene: 8. Combining the CDR3 with reference TRBV11-3 and TRBJ2-7 gives the whole variable domain EAGVVQSPRYKIIEKKQPVAFWCNPISGHNTLYWYLQNLGQGPELLIRYENEEAVDDSQLPKDRFSAERLKGVDSTLKIQPAELGDSAVYLCASSPGRASHEQYFGPGTRLTVT.

This rearrangement joins TRBV7-6 to TRBJ2-5; 13 positions match TRBD2. CDR3 length: 17 amino acids. The V gene end was trimmed by 0 bases and the J gene end by 2 bases; junction bases not matched to a gene: 3. Per germline, CDR1 SGHVS and CDR2 FNYEAQ. CDR3 sequence: CASSLARTSGGQETQYF. CDR3 nucleotide sequence: TGTGCCAGCAGCTTAGCGCGGACTAGCGGGGGACAAGAGACCCAGTACTTC.

The chain couples TRBV29-1 to TRBJ2-3, with 11 bases fitting TRBD1. The V gene's germline CDR1 is SQVTM and CDR2 ANQGSEA. Germline trimming cut 8 bases from V and 5 bases from J; bases unmatched to any gene: 6. This CDR3 is built from 13 residues. The CDR3 is CSIGQGAVDTQYF. The CDR3, as DNA: TGCAGCATAGGACAGGGGGCAGTAGATACGCAGTATTTT.

V gene TRBV29-1 combines with J gene TRBJ2-3; 10 bases are a match to TRBD2. J was trimmed by 6 bases and V by 5 bases; bases with no gene match: 8. The germline V gene encodes CDR1 SQVTM and CDR2 ANQGSEA. The CDR3 is 14 amino acids. CDR3 in amino acids: CSVSTSGTADTQYF. The DNA for the CDR3 is TGCAGCGTTAGTACTAGCGGGACTGCGGATACGCAGTATTTT.

The chain employs TRBV2 and TRBJ1-5; TRBD1 agrees at 8 bases. Losses at the gene ends were 6 bases for V and 3 bases for J; bases not matched to a gene: 4. The CDR3 extends over 14 amino acids. In germline, CDR1 is SNHLY, CDR2 FYNNEI. The CDR3 region has the DNA TGTGCCAGCAGCCAGGGGGCCTCCAATCAGCCCCAGCATTTT. Protein sequence: CASSQGASNQPQHF.

This chain links TRBV10-3 with TRBJ2-7, with D possibly TRBD2 on 5 matching bases. The CDR3 contains 13 residues. Per germline, CDR1 ENHRY and CDR2 SYGVKD. The V end was cut by 8 bases, the J end by 1 base, with 12 bases between. For the CDR3, the DNA is TGTGCCATCCTGAGCGGCCGATCCTACGAGCAGTACTTC. This translates into CAILSGRSYEQYF.

This clone occurred a few times. The gene calls are TRBV19 and TRBJ1-5; no firm D call. The ends were cut back, 3 bases at V and 3 bases at J, with 12 bases in the middle. CDR1 is LNHDA and CDR2 is SQIVND in the germline V gene (reference sequence). The CDR3 is 15 residues long. CDR3 bases: TGTGCCAGTAGTATCCGCGGGAGCATCAATCAGCCCCAGCATTTT. Translated, it gives CASSIRGSINQPQHF.